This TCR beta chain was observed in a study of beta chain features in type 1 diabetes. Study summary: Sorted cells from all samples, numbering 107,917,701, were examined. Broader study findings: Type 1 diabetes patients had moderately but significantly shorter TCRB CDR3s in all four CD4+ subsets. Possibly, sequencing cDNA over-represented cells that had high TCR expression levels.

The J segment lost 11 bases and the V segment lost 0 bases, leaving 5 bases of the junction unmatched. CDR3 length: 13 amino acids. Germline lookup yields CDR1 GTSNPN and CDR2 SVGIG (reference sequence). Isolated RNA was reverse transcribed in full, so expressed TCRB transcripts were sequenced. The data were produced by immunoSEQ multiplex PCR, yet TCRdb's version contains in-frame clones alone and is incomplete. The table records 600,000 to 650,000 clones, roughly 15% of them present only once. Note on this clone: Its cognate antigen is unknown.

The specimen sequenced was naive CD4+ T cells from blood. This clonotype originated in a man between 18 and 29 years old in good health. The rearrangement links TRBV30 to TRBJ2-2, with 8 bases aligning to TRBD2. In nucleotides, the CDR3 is TGTGCCTGGAGTGTACTAGCGGTGGGCGAGCTGTTTTTT. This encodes CAWSVLAVGELFF.